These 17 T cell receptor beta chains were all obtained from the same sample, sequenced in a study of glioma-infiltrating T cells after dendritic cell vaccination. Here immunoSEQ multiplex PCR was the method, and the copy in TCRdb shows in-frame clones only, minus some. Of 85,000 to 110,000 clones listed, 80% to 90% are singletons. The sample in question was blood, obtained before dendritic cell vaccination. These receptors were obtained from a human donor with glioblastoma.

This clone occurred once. This chain's CDR3 is CASSLGLDGYTF. Here the CDR3 DNA reads TGTGCCAGCTCCTTAGGACTAGATGGCTACACCTTC. The J gene is TRBJ1-2, the V gene TRBV6-1; D not resolved. V lost 8 bases, J lost 6 bases, and 13 bases lay in between. CDR3 size: 12 residues. From germline, CDR1 is MNHNS and CDR2 SASEGT.

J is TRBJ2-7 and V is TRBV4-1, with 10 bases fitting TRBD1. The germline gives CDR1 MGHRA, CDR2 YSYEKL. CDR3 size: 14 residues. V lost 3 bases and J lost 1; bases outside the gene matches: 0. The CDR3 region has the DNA TGCGCCAGCAGCCAGGGACAGGGGTCCTACGAGCAGTACTTC. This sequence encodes CASSQGQGSYEQYF.

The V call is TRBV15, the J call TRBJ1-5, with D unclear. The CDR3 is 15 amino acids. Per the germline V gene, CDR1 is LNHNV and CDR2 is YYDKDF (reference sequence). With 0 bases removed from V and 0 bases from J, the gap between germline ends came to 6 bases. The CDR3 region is CATSREGRSNQPQHF. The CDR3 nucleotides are TGTGCCACCAGCAGAGAGGGCCGTAGCAATCAGCCCCAGCATTTT.

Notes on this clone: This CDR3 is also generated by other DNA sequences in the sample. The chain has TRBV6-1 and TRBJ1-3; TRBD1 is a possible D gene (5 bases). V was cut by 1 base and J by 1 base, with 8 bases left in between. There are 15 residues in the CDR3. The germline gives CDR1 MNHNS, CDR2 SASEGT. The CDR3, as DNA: TGTGCCAGCAGTGAAGTACCAGGGTCTGGAAACACCATATATTTT. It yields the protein CASSEVPGSGNTIYF.

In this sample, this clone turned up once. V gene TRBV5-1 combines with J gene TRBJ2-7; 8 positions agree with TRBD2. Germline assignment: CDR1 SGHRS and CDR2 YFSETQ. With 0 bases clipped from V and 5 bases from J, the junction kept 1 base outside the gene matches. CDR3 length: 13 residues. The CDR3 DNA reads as TGCGCCAGCAGCTTGGCCGGGGGGGACGAGCAGTACTTC. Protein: CASSLAGGDEQYF.

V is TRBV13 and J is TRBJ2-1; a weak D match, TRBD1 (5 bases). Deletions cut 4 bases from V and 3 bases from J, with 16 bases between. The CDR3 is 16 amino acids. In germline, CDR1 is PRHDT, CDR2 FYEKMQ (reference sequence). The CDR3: CASSSPTDSSYNEQFF. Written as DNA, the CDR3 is TGTGCCAGCAGCTCCCCGACAGATTCAAGCTACAATGAGCAGTTCTTC.

Here the CDR3 DNA reads TGTGCCAGCAGCAAACCTCCGTCTGGCGGGGGGGCTAGCGAGCAGTTCTTC. Translated: CASSKPPSGGGASEQFF. The chain employs TRBV5-5 and TRBJ2-1, with TRBD2 matching over 9 bases. Germline CDR1 reads SGHKS; CDR2 reads YYEKEE (reference sequence). V shed 4 bases, J shed 10 bases, and the junction held 18 bases outside the gene matches. The CDR3 contains 17 residues. Drawing the rest from reference TRBV5-5 and TRBJ2-1, the complete variable domain is DAGVTQSPTHLIKTRGQQVTLRCSPISGHKSVSWYQQVLGQGPQFIFQYYEKEERGRGNFPDRFSARQFPNYSSELNVNALLLGDSALYLCASSKPPSGGGASEQFFGPGTRLTVL.

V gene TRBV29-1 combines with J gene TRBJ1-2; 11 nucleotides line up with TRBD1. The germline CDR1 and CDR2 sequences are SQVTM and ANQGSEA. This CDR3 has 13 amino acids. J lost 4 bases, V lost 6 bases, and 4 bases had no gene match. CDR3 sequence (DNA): TGCAGCGTGGGGACAGGGGGACCCTATGGCTACACCTTC. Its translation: CSVGTGGPYGYTF.

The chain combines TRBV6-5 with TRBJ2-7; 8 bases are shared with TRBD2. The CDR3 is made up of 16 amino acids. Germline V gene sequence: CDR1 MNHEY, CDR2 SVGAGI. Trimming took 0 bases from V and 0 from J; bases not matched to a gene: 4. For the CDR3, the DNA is TGTGCCAGCAGTTACTCTGGCGGGGGGAGCTCCTACGAGCAGTACTTC. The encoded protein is CASSYSGGGSSYEQYF.

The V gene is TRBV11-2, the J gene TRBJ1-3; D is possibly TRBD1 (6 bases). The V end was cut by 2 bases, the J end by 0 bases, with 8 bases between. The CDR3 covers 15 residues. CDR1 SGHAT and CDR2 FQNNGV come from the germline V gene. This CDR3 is CASSLTGTSGNTIYF. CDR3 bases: TGTGCCAGCAGCTTAACAGGGACCTCTGGAAACACCATATATTTT.

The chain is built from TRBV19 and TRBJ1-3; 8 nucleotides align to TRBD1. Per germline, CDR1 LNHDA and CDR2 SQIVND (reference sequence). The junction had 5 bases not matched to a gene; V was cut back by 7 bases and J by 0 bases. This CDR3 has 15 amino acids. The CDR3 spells CASIRTGNSGNTIYF. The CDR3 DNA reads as TGTGCCAGTATCCGGACAGGGAACTCTGGAAACACCATATATTTT.

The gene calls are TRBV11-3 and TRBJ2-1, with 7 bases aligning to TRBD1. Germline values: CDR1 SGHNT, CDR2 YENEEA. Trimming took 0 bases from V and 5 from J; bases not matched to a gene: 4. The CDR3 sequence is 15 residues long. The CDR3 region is CASSLDTGVHNEQFF. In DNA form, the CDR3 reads TGTGCCAGCAGCTTAGATACAGGGGTCCACAATGAGCAGTTCTTC.

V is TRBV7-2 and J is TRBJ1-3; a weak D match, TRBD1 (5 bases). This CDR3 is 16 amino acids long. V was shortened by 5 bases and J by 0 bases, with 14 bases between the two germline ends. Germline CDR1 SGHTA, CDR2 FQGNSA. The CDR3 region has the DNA TGTGCCAGCAGCCCAGTCGGGGGACGCTCTGGAAACACCATATATTTT. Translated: CASSPVGGRSGNTIYF.

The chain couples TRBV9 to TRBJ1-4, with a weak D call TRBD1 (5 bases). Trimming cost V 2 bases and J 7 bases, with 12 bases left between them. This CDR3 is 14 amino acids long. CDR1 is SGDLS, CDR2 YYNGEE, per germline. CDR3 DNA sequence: TGTGCCAGCAGCGTGGGCAGGGAGGGTGAAAAACTGTTTTTT. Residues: CASSVGREGEKLFF.

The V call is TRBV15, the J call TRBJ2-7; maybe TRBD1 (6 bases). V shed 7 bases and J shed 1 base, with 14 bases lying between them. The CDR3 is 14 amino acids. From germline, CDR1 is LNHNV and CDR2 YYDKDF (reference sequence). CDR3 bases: TGTGCCACCACTTCGGGACACACTTCCTACGAGCAGTACTTC. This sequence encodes CATTSGHTSYEQYF.

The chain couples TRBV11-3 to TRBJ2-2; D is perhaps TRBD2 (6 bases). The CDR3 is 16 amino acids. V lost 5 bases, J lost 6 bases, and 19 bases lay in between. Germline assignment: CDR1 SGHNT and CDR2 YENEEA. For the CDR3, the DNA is TGTGCCAGCAGCCCCCCGACTAGTTTCTTCGCCGGGGAGCTGTTTTTT. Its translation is CASSPPTSFFAGELFF.

CDR3 coding DNA: TGTGCCAGCAGCGCAGCGGGGGGGCGTGAAGATACGCAGTATTTT. It yields the protein CASSAAGGREDTQYF. The rearrangement links TRBV5-4 to TRBJ2-3; TRBD2 matches 10 bases. Trimming cost V 4 bases and J 5 bases; bases outside gene matches: 7. CDR3 length equals 15 residues. The germline V gene encodes CDR1 SGHNT and CDR2 YYREEE (reference sequence). The full variable domain, completed using reference TRBV5-4 and TRBJ2-3, is ETGVTQSPTHLIKTRGQQVTLRCSSQSGHNTVSWYQQALGQGPQFIFQYYREEENGRGNFPPRFSGLQFPNYSSELNVNALELDDSALYLCASSAAGGREDTQYFGPGTRLTVL.